Shown below are 23 T cell receptor beta chains from a single sample sequenced in a study of blood T cell repertoires in COVID-19. Assay used: immunoSEQ multiplex PCR; TCRdb lists only in-frame clones, some missing. The sample lists under 450,000 clones, 91% seen once, with 0.86% in the top ten. The source material was PBMCs or T cells enriched from blood (not recorded which). The receptors here all came from a woman in her thirties or forties who had been exposed to COVID-19.

The chain recombines TRBV9 with TRBJ1-2; D may be TRBD1 (5 bases). The germline V gene encodes CDR1 SGDLS and CDR2 YYNGEE. Trimming cost V 4 bases and J 6 bases, with 10 bases left between them. CDR3 size: 12 residues. The CDR3 DNA reads as TGTGCCAGCAGCCGGGGGGGAGATGGCTACACCTTC. The encoded protein is CASSRGGDGYTF. Filled out from reference TRBV9 and TRBJ1-2, the complete variable domain reads DSGVTQTPKHLITATGQRVTLRCSPRSGDLSVYWYQQSLDQGLQFLIQYYNGEERAKGNILERFSAQQFPDLHSELNLSSLELGDSALYFCASSRGGDGYTFGSGTRLTVV.

The chain has TRBV15 and TRBJ1-3; no definite D call. The CDR3 is made up of 14 amino acids. V was pared by 1 base and J by 0 bases, with 4 bases between. Per germline, CDR1 LNHNV and CDR2 YYDKDF (reference sequence). CDR3 nucleotide sequence: TGTGCCACCAGCAGAGTATTCTCTGGAAACACCATATATTTT. Protein product: CATSRVFSGNTIYF.

The rearrangement uses TRBV24-1 and TRBJ1-1, with 7 bases that match TRBD1. The germline gives CDR1 KGHDR, CDR2 SFDVKD. With V trimmed by 7 bases and J by 3 bases, 4 bases remained unmatched. CDR3 length: 13 amino acids. This CDR3 reads CATRAQGYTEAFF. In nucleotides, the CDR3 is TGTGCCACCAGAGCACAGGGGTACACTGAAGCTTTCTTT.

The chain uses TRBV9 and TRBJ1-2; 7 positions match TRBD1. The CDR3 loop spans 15 amino acids. The junction had 8 bases not matched to a gene; V was cut back by 4 bases and J by 2 bases. Germline assignment: CDR1 SGDLS and CDR2 YYNGEE. CDR3 sequence (DNA): TGTGCCAGCAGCACCGGGGACAGAGGAAACTATGGCTACACCTTC. As protein: CASSTGDRGNYGYTF.

The V call is TRBV6-1, the J call TRBJ2-7; 14 nucleotides match TRBD2. With V trimmed by 4 bases and J by 5 bases, 13 bases remained unmatched. The length of the CDR3 is 18 residues. CDR1 and CDR2 (germline): MNHNS, SASEGT. The CDR3 DNA reads TGTGCCAGCAGTGCCAAATCCGGACTAGCGGGAGGTAGCGACGAGCAGTACTTC. This codes for CASSAKSGLAGGSDEQYF.

The V gene is TRBV5-1, the J gene TRBJ1-3; 7 bases are a match to TRBD1. V shed 3 bases and J 0 bases; nucleotides not matched to a gene: 12. This CDR3 is built from 18 residues. Germline lookup yields CDR1 SGHRS and CDR2 YFSETQ. DNA for the CDR3: TGCGCCAGCAGCTCGAGTGGACAGGCCCCAGGCTCTGGAAACACCATATATTTT. Encoded protein: CASSSSGQAPGSGNTIYF.

The J gene is TRBJ2-7, the V gene TRBV5-6, with D perhaps TRBD2 (6 bases). Trimming took 4 bases from V and 5 from J, leaving 16 bases between them. CDR1 SGHDT and CDR2 YYEEEE come from the germline V gene. The CDR3 totals 14 residues. CDR3 sequence reads: CASSGRPAYHEQYF. CDR3 in DNA: TGTGCCAGCAGCGGGAGGCCGGCCTACCACGAGCAGTACTTC.

The chain has TRBV10-2 and TRBJ1-1; D perhaps matches TRBD1 (5 bases). Germline CDR1 and CDR2: WSHSY and SAAADI. Between the trimmed V and J ends, which lost 5 bases and 4 bases, there was a span of 14 bases. The CDR3 has 14 residues. The CDR3 DNA reads as TGCGCCAGCAGTAGTAGGGGTGCCGGCACTGAAGCTTTCTTT. It codes for CASSSRGAGTEAFF.

The CDR3 DNA sequence: TGTGCCAGCAGCCCGACGGGGAGGAGTGGCGGCTACACCTTC. Its protein is CASSPTGRSGGYTF. The chain has TRBV7-8 and TRBJ1-2; D is uncertain. The CDR3 spans 14 residues. Trimming pared 5 bases from V and 8 bases from J, leaving 18 bases between. Germline CDR1 SGHVS, CDR2 FQNEAQ.

V usage is TRBV18 and J usage is TRBJ1-6; TRBD1 matches 7 bases. CDR3 length: 14 residues. J gave up 5 bases and V 3 bases, and 1 base lay outside the gene matches. Germline-derived CDR1 and CDR2 are KGHSH and LQKENI. The CDR3 here is CASSPGQDNSPLHF. The CDR3 DNA follows: TGTGCCAGCTCACCTGGACAGGATAATTCACCCCTCCACTTT.

This clone was found once. In DNA, the CDR3 is TGTGCCAGTACCTGGACAGGGGGGGGTAGCAATCAGCCCCAGCATTTT. It translates to CASTWTGGGSNQPQHF. The gene calls are TRBV19 and TRBJ1-5; 10 nucleotides line up with TRBD1. The germline V gene encodes CDR1 LNHDA and CDR2 SQIVND (reference sequence). This CDR3 is 16 amino acids long. V lost 7 bases and J lost 0; bases outside the gene matches: 6. The full variable domain, its missing parts supplied by reference TRBV19 and TRBJ1-5, is DGGITQSPKYLFRKEGQNVTLSCEQNLNHDAMYWYRQDPGQGLRLIYYSQIVNDFQKGDIAEGYSVSREKKESFPLTVTSAQKNPTAFYLCASTWTGGGSNQPQHFGDGTRLSIL.

The chain joins TRBV18 to TRBJ2-7, with D tentatively TRBD1 (5 bases). The CDR3 consists of 14 residues. The germline V gene has CDR1 KGHSH and CDR2 LQKENI. The germline V and J ends were trimmed by 3 bases and 0 bases, with 9 bases remaining between them. CDR3 in amino acids: CASSPTRDSYEQYF. The CDR3 DNA follows: TGTGCCAGCTCACCGACCAGGGACTCCTACGAGCAGTACTTC.

The rearrangement uses TRBV24-1 and TRBJ2-5; 12 bases map to TRBD2. Germline CDR1 reads KGHDR; CDR2 reads SFDVKD. The CDR3 has 15 amino acids. V lost 3 bases and J lost 5; bases outside the gene matches: 3. The CDR3 nucleotides read TGTGCCACCAGTGATCTAGCGGGGGGGCCCGAGACCCAGTACTTC. It encodes CATSDLAGGPETQYF.

The chain has TRBV28 and TRBJ2-1, with 12 bases aligning to TRBD2. Germline V gives CDR1 MDHEN, CDR2 SYDVKM. The CDR3 is made up of 15 amino acids. V trimming: 6 bases; J trimming: 7 bases; junction bases outside the gene matches: 7. The CDR3 DNA reads as TGTGCCAGCAGCCGTCTAGCGGGGGGGAAGAATGAGCAGTTCTTC. Protein: CASSRLAGGKNEQFF.

The chain carries TRBV24-1 and TRBJ2-3; possible D gene TRBD1, 6 bases. V dropped 5 bases and J dropped 4 bases, with 12 bases sitting between them. Germline values: CDR1 KGHDR, CDR2 SFDVKD. The CDR3 has 14 amino acids. The CDR3 coding sequence is TGTGCCACCAGTGCGTCTACAGGGCCAGATACGCAGTATTTT. Amino acids: CATSASTGPDTQYF.

The genes are TRBV7-2 and TRBJ1-1, with D possibly matching TRBD1 (6 bases). Per germline, CDR1 SGHTA and CDR2 FQGNSA. This CDR3 region has 14 residues. V was cut by 5 bases and J by 6 bases, with 16 bases left in between. As DNA, the CDR3 is TGTGCCAGCAGCCCGGGAGGGGGTTCATCTGAAGCTTTCTTT. Its translation: CASSPGGGSSEAFF.

The V gene is TRBV7-2, the J gene TRBJ1-3; 7 bases match TRBD1. The junction had 5 bases not matched to a gene; V was cut back by 3 bases and J by 0 bases. In germline, CDR1 is SGHTA, CDR2 FQGNSA. This CDR3 is built from 16 residues. CDR3 nucleotides: TGTGCCAGCAGCTTGGGACAGTCATTCTCTGGAAACACCATATATTTT. This gives the protein CASSLGQSFSGNTIYF.

This chain joins TRBV5-4 and TRBJ2-1; D is ambiguous. Trimming removed 4 bases at V and 5 bases at J, with 13 bases between. CDR3 length: 14 amino acids. Germline V gene data show CDR1 as SGHNT and CDR2 as YYREEE (reference sequence). The CDR3 sequence: CASSPPGSNNEQFF. CDR3 coding DNA: TGTGCCAGCAGCCCGCCCGGGTCCAACAATGAGCAGTTCTTC.

V and J are TRBV7-9 and TRBJ2-1; 13 nucleotides line up with TRBD2. This CDR3 has 16 amino acids. V was pared by 6 bases and J by 10 bases, with 12 bases of the junction left unmatched. CDR1 and CDR2 (germline): SEHNR, FQNEAQ (reference sequence). The CDR3 loop is CASSHLGLAGFKEQFF. In DNA form, the CDR3 reads TGTGCCAGCAGTCACTTGGGACTAGCGGGATTTAAAGAGCAGTTCTTC.

This rearrangement joins TRBV27 to TRBJ2-7, with TRBD2 identical over 9 bases. Trimming took 6 bases from V and 3 from J; bases not matched to a gene: 9. The germline V gene encodes CDR1 MNHEY and CDR2 SMNVEV (reference sequence). This CDR3 region has 15 residues. CDR3 DNA: TGTGCCAGCAGCCAGGCGGGCGGGGGGGACTACGAGCAGTACTTC. Amino acids: CASSQAGGGDYEQYF.

The rearrangement links TRBV3-1 (or the pseudogene TRBV3-2) to TRBJ2-5, with 8 bases fitting TRBD2. Germline trimming cut 4 bases from V and 5 bases from J; bases unmatched to any gene: 15. The CDR3 sequence is 17 residues long. Germline CDR1 reads LGHDT; CDR2 reads YNNKEL (reference sequence). Here the CDR3 reads CASSPNWGGGIGETQYF. CDR3 bases: TGTGCCAGCAGCCCCAACTGGGGCGGGGGGATAGGGGAGACCCAGTACTTC.

This sequence joins TRBV30 and TRBJ1-5, with a tentative D call TRBD1 (5 bases). V lost 1 base and J lost 3, with 10 bases in between. The CDR3 contains 14 residues. Germline V lookup: CDR1 GTSNPN, CDR2 SVGIG (reference sequence). This chain's CDR3 is CAWSGETDNQPQHF. Here the CDR3 DNA reads TGTGCCTGGAGTGGCGAGACAGACAATCAGCCCCAGCATTTT. Combining the CDR3 with reference TRBV30 and TRBJ1-5 gives the whole variable domain SQTIHQWPATLVQPVGSPLSLECTVEGTSNPNLYWYRQAAGRGLQLLFYSVGIGQISSEVPQNLSASRPQDRQFILSSKKLLLSDSGFYLCAWSGETDNQPQHFGDGTRLSIL.

The rearrangement uses TRBV28 and TRBJ2-5, with D tentatively TRBD1 (5 bases). The germline gives CDR1 MDHEN, CDR2 SYDVKM. The CDR3 runs 14 residues. The ends were cut back, 3 bases at V and 2 bases at J, with 10 bases in the middle. The CDR3 region is CASSLSAGQETQYF. CDR3 coding DNA: TGTGCCAGCAGTTTGTCAGCAGGGCAAGAGACCCAGTACTTC.